The 19 T cell receptor beta chains in this list originate from one sample, sequenced in a study of cytomegalovirus exposure and HLA in healthy donors (dated by TCRdb to about 2017). Library method: the immunoSEQ multiplex PCR assay. The multiplex PCR relied on a mix of 60 forward primers for TCR Vbeta segments and 13 reverse primers for TCR Jbeta segments. TCRdb stores this immuneACCESS table with in-frame sequences only. Part of the clones is absent; in the studies checked, under half of the shortfall reflects unresolved V genes, and no reason is known for the rest. This sample has about 180,000 clones in its table, and about 81% of those were observed once. The ten top clones hold around 2.2% of the sample. The specimen sequenced was PBMCs. The receptors were gathered from a woman aged 25 to 39 in good health and CMV-seronegative.

The chain links TRBV4-1 to TRBJ2-5; 7 bases are a match to TRBD2. With the DNA end fitting TRBJ2-7 better, the J assignment may be wrong. Germline CDR1 reads MGHRA; CDR2 reads YSYEKL. The length of the CDR3 is 18 residues. For the CDR3, the DNA is TGCGCCAGCAGCCAAGTAACCGGGGCGGGAGCCTTGAACTACGAGCAGTACTTC. This translates into CASSQVTGAGALNYEQYF.

The chain joins TRBV27 to TRBJ2-7; TRBD1 agrees at 9 bases. The CDR3 consists of 13 residues. J gave up 7 bases and V 8 bases, and 9 bases lay outside the gene matches. Germline V gene data show CDR1 as MNHEY and CDR2 as SMNVEV (reference sequence). The CDR3 sequence: CASGNRGRGEQYF. The CDR3 nucleotides are TGTGCCAGCGGCAACAGGGGGCGTGGAGAGCAGTACTTC.

The rearrangement uses TRBV6-5 and TRBJ1-5; D gene unclear. Germline loops: CDR1 MNHEY, CDR2 SVGAGI. Trimming took off 8 bases at V and 4 bases at J, with 15 bases between the two ends. CDR3 length: 14 residues. The CDR3 reads CASSTALGNQPQHF. CDR3 nucleotides: TGTGCCAGCTCCACAGCCTTAGGTAATCAGCCCCAGCATTTT.

In DNA form, the CDR3 reads TGTGCCAGCAGAGAAACAGGCTCGTCTGGAAACACCATATATTTT. It codes for CASRETGSSGNTIYF. This chain links TRBV6-1 with TRBJ1-3, with a tentative D call TRBD1 (5 bases). Trimming removed 6 bases at V and 1 base at J, with 13 bases between. The CDR3 is 15 residues long. The germline V gene has CDR1 MNHNS and CDR2 SASEGT.

The chain links TRBV6-1 to TRBJ2-7, with D perhaps TRBD1 (6 bases). The germline CDR1 and CDR2 sequences are MNHNS and SASEGT. Trimming shortened V by 8 bases and J by 4 bases, and 15 bases separated the two germline ends. This CDR3 has 13 residues. The CDR3 here is CASGEKTGYEQYF. Here the CDR3 DNA reads TGTGCCAGCGGGGAAAAAACAGGGTACGAGCAGTACTTC.

This chain links TRBV28 with TRBJ1-1; 7 positions agree with TRBD1. V shed 6 bases, J shed 5 bases, and the junction held 6 bases outside the gene matches. This CDR3 is 13 amino acids long. Germline V CDR1 and CDR2: MDHEN, SYDVKM. In nucleotides, the CDR3 is TGTGCCAGCAGCTCGGACAGGCAGACTGAAGCTTTCTTT. Its protein product is CASSSDRQTEAFF. The full variable domain, in which reference TRBV28 and TRBJ1-1 provide the parts outside the CDR3, is DVKVTQSSRYLVKRTGEKVFLECVQDMDHENMFWYRQDPGLGLRLIYFSYDVKMKEKGDIPEGYSVSREKKERFSLILESASTNQTSMYLCASSSDRQTEAFFGQGTRLTVV.

The chain links TRBV7-8 to TRBJ1-1; D perhaps matches TRBD1 (5 bases). Germline V gene sequence: CDR1 SGHVS, CDR2 FQNEAQ. V shed 3 bases and J shed 4 bases, with 21 bases lying between them. CDR3 length: 17 amino acids. Written as DNA, the CDR3 is TGTGCCAGCAGCTTGGGGCGGGGGGGGGTTGGGTCCACTGAAGCTTTCTTT. It encodes CASSLGRGGVGSTEAFF. Combining the CDR3 with reference TRBV7-8 and TRBJ1-1 gives the whole variable domain GAGVSQSPRYKVAKRGQDVALRCDPISGHVSLFWYQQALGQGPEFLTYFQNEAQLDKSGLPSDRFFAERPEGSVSTLKIQRTQQEDSAVYLCASSLGRGGVGSTEAFFGQGTRLTVV.

Worth noting for this clone: One end of the junction does not line up with germline, which may come from a read error. The chain carries TRBV18 and TRBJ2-5, with D perhaps matching TRBD1 (6 bases). The CDR3 runs to 14 residues. Germline V gene sequence: CDR1 KGHSH, CDR2 LQKENI. The CDR3 region is CAGSQQGYQETQYF. DNA of the CDR3: TGTGCCGGCTCACAGCAGGGGTACCAAGAGACCCAGTACTTC.

This clone was counted a single time. The V gene is TRBV19, the J gene TRBJ1-4; the D gene is possibly TRBD1 (5 bases). CDR1 and CDR2 (germline): LNHDA, SQIVND (reference sequence). The germline V and J ends were trimmed by 4 bases and 4 bases, with 7 bases remaining between them. The CDR3 extends over 13 amino acids. DNA of the CDR3: TGTGCCAGTAGTAGACAGTTTAATGAAAAACTGTTTTTT. Encoded protein: CASSRQFNEKLFF.

This clone was detected only a few times. The rearrangement links TRBV7-2 to TRBJ1-3; 8 bases are a match to TRBD1. Germline CDR1 and CDR2: SGHTA and FQGNSA. The CDR3 sequence is 14 residues long. With V trimmed by 4 bases and J by 4 bases, 3 bases remained unmatched. CDR3 in DNA: TGTGCCAGCAGCTCCGACAGGGGAGGAAACACCATATATTTT. It codes for CASSSDRGGNTIYF.

The chain links TRBV2 to TRBJ1-1; 7 bases match TRBD1. The CDR3 totals 13 residues. The trim removed 7 bases at V and 9 bases at J, leaving 11 bases unmatched. The V gene's germline CDR1 is SNHLY and CDR2 FYNNEI. This CDR3 is CASINRGTVKAFF. CDR3 in DNA: TGTGCCAGCATTAATAGGGGGACAGTAAAAGCTTTCTTT.

The chain links TRBV6-1 to TRBJ1-6; a possible D gene is TRBD1 (6 bases). The V and J ends lost 8 bases and 5 bases respectively, with 10 bases between them. The CDR3 runs 13 residues. Germline CDR1 MNHNS, CDR2 SASEGT. The CDR3 DNA reads TGTGCCAGCCGACAGGAGAATAATTCACCCCTCCACTTT. Amino acids: CASRQENNSPLHF.

This clone has only one observation. The chain links TRBV7-2 to TRBJ2-7; 8 bases are a match to TRBD2. The CDR3 extends over 15 amino acids. Trimming cost V 5 bases and J 6 bases; bases outside gene matches: 12. CDR1 is SGHTA, CDR2 FQGNSA, per germline. The chain's CDR3 is CASSRAAAGGGEQYF. Written as DNA, the CDR3 is TGTGCCAGCAGCCGCGCCGCGGCGGGGGGCGGCGAGCAGTACTTC. The variable domain in full, with the rest retrieved from reference TRBV7-2 and TRBJ2-7, is GAGVSQSPSNKVTEKGKDVELRCDPISGHTALYWYRQSLGQGLEFLIYFQGNSAPDKSGLPSDRFSAERTGGSVSTLTIQRTQQEDSAVYLCASSRAAAGGGEQYFGPGTRLTVT.

The V call is TRBV6-1, the J call TRBJ2-5, with 9 bases matching TRBD1. Germline trimming cut 6 bases from V and 3 bases from J; bases unmatched to any gene: 5. There are 14 residues in the CDR3. Germline CDR1 MNHNS, CDR2 SASEGT. The DNA of the CDR3 is TGTGCCAGCAGCCGACAGGGGGTCGAAGAGACCCAGTACTTC. This gives the protein CASSRQGVEETQYF.

This clone was detected only a few times. This chain links TRBV2 with TRBJ1-1, with D possibly matching TRBD1 (6 bases). There are 15 residues in the CDR3. V was trimmed by 1 base and J by 2 bases, leaving 11 bases between them. CDR1 and CDR2 from the germline V gene are SNHLY and FYNNEI. This CDR3 reads CASSEVGQLNTEAFF. CDR3 nucleotide sequence: TGTGCCAGCAGTGAAGTAGGACAGCTAAACACTGAAGCTTTCTTT.

V gene TRBV18 combines with J gene TRBJ2-3, with no clear D. This CDR3 has 14 amino acids. The germline V gene encodes CDR1 KGHSH and CDR2 LQKENI. The germline V and J ends were trimmed by 3 bases and 6 bases, with 13 bases remaining between them. CDR3 in amino acids: CASSPQSVPDTQYF. Here the CDR3 DNA reads TGTGCCAGCTCACCTCAGAGCGTGCCGGATACGCAGTATTTT.

This chain links TRBV27 with TRBJ1-2, with D perhaps matching TRBD1 (6 bases). CDR3 length: 14 residues. Trimming took off 10 bases at V and 8 bases at J, with 23 bases between the two ends. Per the germline V gene, CDR1 is MNHEY and CDR2 is SMNVEV (reference sequence). CDR3 protein: CATGVGGAVKGYTF. CDR3 coding DNA: TGTGCCACCGGTGTTGGGGGCGCGGTCAAGGGCTACACCTTC.

This rearrangement joins TRBV7-9 to TRBJ2-4, with 8 bases fitting TRBD1. Germline-derived CDR1 and CDR2 are SEHNR and FQNEAQ (reference sequence). This CDR3 comprises 16 residues. J gave up 2 bases and V 5 bases, and 8 bases lay outside the gene matches. The CDR3 nucleotides are TGTGCCAGCAGCCCCAGGACAGGGAGGTCCAAAAACATTCAGTACTTC. The encoded protein is CASSPRTGRSKNIQYF.

The chain is built from TRBV6-5 and TRBJ2-7; TRBD1 might be the D (6 bases). CDR1 and CDR2 (germline): MNHEY, SVGAGI. The V end was cut by 2 bases, the J end by 3 bases, with 14 bases between. The CDR3 is 15 amino acids. The CDR3 DNA sequence: TGTGCCAGCAGTTACACCGATACAGGGTACTACGAGCAGTACTTC. Its protein product is CASSYTDTGYYEQYF.